This entry is about one TCR beta chain. Its antigen is still unknown. Per-base qualities were not stored, and no clone one base away is much larger. The data are from a study of blood T cell repertoires in COVID-19 (dated by TCRdb to about 2020). In terms of the full investigation: Samples from collaborators originated in the United States, Italy and Spain and spanned both the acute and convalescent phases of COVID-19. The material from the prospective study consisted of cDNA or gDNA derived from T cells, B-cell-depleted T cells, or PBMCs. Subjects who had been exposed to COVID-19, were actively infected with it, or had recovered from it provided the deeply sampled blood TCRbeta repertoires that made up the dataset. The repertoires were released in a freely available public database intended as a resource for research on the immune response to SARS-CoV-2. Samples came from the ongoing ImmuneRACE study (first 160 participants) plus 1,254 subjects from 6 global collaborators. Nearly every sample came with metadata listing a de-identified subject ID, COVID-19 status, age in years and sex. HLA class I and class II types, where available, came from metadata supplied by the sample provider rather than from assay-based typing.

Collaborating institutions collected whole blood in K2EDTA tubes following their own protocols. For TCRbeta analysis, collaborators shipped samples in one of three forms: frozen whole blood, isolated PBMCs, or DNA extracted from either of those sample types. Overall study outcomes, separate from this receptor: The quantity of clinical and demographic metadata differed by source and by participant and was supplied without curation.

There are 14 amino acids in the CDR3, from cysteine to phenylalanine inclusive. The DNA shown is the 42-base CDR3, in frame from base 1. CDR1 and CDR2 are drawn from the germline V gene: SNHLY, FYNNEI. Trimming takes 8 bases from V and 7 bases from J, and the germline ends sit 15 bases apart. TCRbeta CDR3 regions were amplified from genomic DNA using the immunoSEQ Assay, a bias-controlled multiplex PCR. In the authors' own workflow: The number of nucleated cells in each sample was estimated from the amplification of reference gene primers within the assay. Sequence reads were collapsed and filtered to measure the absolute abundance of every unique TCRbeta CDR3 rearrangement. Productive Simpson clonality was computed per sample as the square root of Simpson's diversity index over productive rearrangements. TCRdb retrieved this table from immuneACCESS and kept in-frame rearrangements only. Not all clones are present; in checked studies, unresolved V genes account for under half, and no reason is known for the remainder. Clone size and the V and J calls come from that table; the DNA yielded D and trimming. This sample lists over 45,000 clones; about nine tenths were detected once. In total, the top ten clones hold 25% to 30% of the sample.

The V gene is TRBV2 and the J gene is TRBJ1-6; no D segment can be confidently identified. The sequence came from a woman older than 75 with acute or convalescent COVID-19. The material sequenced was peripheral blood. The nucleotide sequence reads TGTGCCAGCCTCGCTTCTACCAAAAATTCACCCCTCCACTTT. It is translated as CASLASTKNSPLHF.